Following are 30 T cell receptor delta chains from one sample sequenced in a study of Vδ1+ human thymocytes. General study findings and limits: Thymic TRG and TRD repertoires appeared highly polyclonal, with Gaussian CDR3 length distributions.

The template was reverse-transcribed extracted RNA. CDR3 amplicons came from multiplex PCR with pooled V-gene forward and constant-region reverse primers. TCRdb re-called the multiplex PCR reads with CATT. Among some 55,000 delta-chain clones listed, about a sixth were seen once. Antigens for these TCRs are unknown. The sequenced sample consisted of Vdelta1+ gamma-delta thymocytes from the thymus. Subset defined: FACS-sorted CD3+ TCRalphabeta- TCRVdelta1+ TCRVdelta2- thymocytes. These receptors originate from a boy under three years old who had congenital heart surgery.

A few counts support this clone. The junction departs from germline at one end; a sequencing error may be responsible. The chain employs TRDV2 and TRDJ1; 12 bases line up with TRDD3. The germline V gene encodes CDR1 GEAIGNYY and CDR2 EKD. The length of the CDR3 is 19 residues. The CDR3 region is CACDTHWGIHLLYTDKPIF. The DNA of the CDR3 is TGTGCCTGTGACACCCACTGGGGGATACACCTACTGTACACCGATAAACCCATCTTT.

J is TRDJ1 and V is TRDV1; 9 bases are shared with TRDD3. Trimming cost V 2 bases and J 1 base; bases outside gene matches: 17. Germline-derived CDR1 and CDR2 are TSWWSYY and QGS. CDR3 length: 20 amino acids. CDR3 sequence reads: CALGEGGAGTGGRCTDKLIF. The CDR3 nucleotides read TGTGCTCTTGGGGAAGGGGGTGCGGGTACTGGGGGACGATGCACCGATAAACTCATCTTT.

The rearrangement uses TRDV1 and TRDJ1, with D perhaps matching TRDD2 or TRDD3 (6 bases each). There are 20 residues in the CDR3. Trimming took 5 bases from V and 3 from J, leaving 31 bases between them. From germline, CDR1 is TSWWSYY and CDR2 QGS. In DNA, the CDR3 is TGTGCTCTTGGGCTCCCCTGGGTTCCTATGTCGGGGATCCTTTCCGATAAACTCATCTTT. This encodes CALGLPWVPMSGILSDKLIF.

Notes on this clone: The same CDR3 also results from other DNA sequences found in this sample. The chain links TRDV1 to TRDJ1, with 9 bases matching TRDD2. V was pared by 5 bases and J by 0 bases, with 10 bases of the junction left unmatched. This CDR3 has 17 amino acids. The germline V gene has CDR1 TSWWSYY and CDR2 QGS. This CDR3 reads CALGRPSYGYYTDKLIF. CDR3 DNA sequence: TGTGCTCTTGGGCGGCCTTCCTACGGATATTACACCGATAAACTCATCTTT.

The genes are TRDV1 and TRDJ1; TRDD3 aligns across 11 bases. The CDR3 loop spans 16 amino acids. The V gene end was trimmed by 2 bases and the J gene end by 8 bases; junction bases not matched to a gene: 10. From germline, CDR1 is TSWWSYY and CDR2 QGS. The CDR3 coding sequence is TGTGCTCTTGGGGAAGGGGGTACTGGGGGATATTGGAAACTCATCTTT. This encodes CALGEGGTGGYWKLIF.

This rearrangement joins TRDV1 to TRDJ1; D unclear. Germline V gene lookup returns CDR1 TSWWSYY and CDR2 QGS. Trimming took 4 bases from V and 0 from J, leaving 15 bases between them. The CDR3 contains 16 residues. DNA for the CDR3: TGTGCTCTTGGGGGGCTATTAGAGGAGAACACCGATAAACTCATCTTT. It translates to CALGGLLEENTDKLIF.

This sequence joins TRAV29/DV5 and TRDJ1; possibly TRDD3 for D (5 bases). Looked up from germline, CDR1 is NSMFDY and CDR2 is ISSIKDK. This CDR3 is built from 17 residues. As DNA, the CDR3 is TGTGCCAATTGGGGCCCATCCAGTGTATCGTACACCGATAAACTCATCTTT. Its protein product is CANWGPSSVSYTDKLIF.

The chain is built from TRDV1 and TRDJ1; D uncertain. Trimming left V 0 bases short and J 0 bases short, with 8 bases between. The CDR3 runs to 15 residues. CDR1 TSWWSYY and CDR2 QGS come from the germline V gene. CDR3: CALGELAGYTDKLIF. CDR3 DNA sequence: TGTGCTCTTGGGGAACTAGCGGGGTACACCGATAAACTCATCTTT.

The gene calls are TRDV1 and TRDJ1; 9 bases fit TRDD3. The germline V gene has CDR1 TSWWSYY and CDR2 QGS. The V segment lost 0 bases and the J segment 6 bases; nucleotides outside the gene matches: 38. The CDR3 extends over 26 amino acids. CDR3 bases: TGTGCTCTTGGGGAACTTGTTTGGTGGCAGATCTCCAGGTTTCCTCCCGGGGGATACACGGACTATAAACTCATCTTT. Protein sequence: CALGELVWWQISRFPPGGYTDYKLIF.

The rearrangement links TRDV1 to TRDJ1; D is perhaps TRDD3 (6 bases). CDR1 is TSWWSYY, CDR2 QGS, per germline. The CDR3 is 19 residues long. V lost 2 bases to trimming and J lost 1 base, with 23 bases between them. The CDR3 sequence: CALGEWGRAHVLGTDKLIF. Here the CDR3 DNA reads TGTGCTCTTGGGGAATGGGGTCGAGCTCACGTACTGGGCACCGATAAACTCATCTTT.

The sample holds a few counts of this clone. V usage is TRDV1 and J usage is TRDJ1; 8 nucleotides line up with TRDD3. Losses at the gene ends were 4 bases for V and 0 bases for J; bases not matched to a gene: 13. The CDR3 length is 18 residues. Germline V gives CDR1 TSWWSYY, CDR2 QGS. The chain's CDR3 is CALGGIILRGGYTDKLIF. CDR3 DNA sequence: TGTGCTCTTGGGGGCATTATCCTACGTGGGGGATACACCGATAAACTCATCTTT.

This clone was detected a few times. The chain joins TRDV1 to TRDJ1, with D tentatively TRDD2 or TRDD3 (6 bases each). CDR1 is TSWWSYY and CDR2 is QGS in the germline V gene. The V gene lost 2 bases and the J gene lost 6 bases, with 31 bases spanning the gap. The CDR3 extends over 20 amino acids. The CDR3 DNA follows: TGTGCTCTTGGGGAAGGTCGGCTCCTACTTACCCTGGGGAAGCAAAATAAACTCATCTTT. Residues: CALGEGRLLLTLGKQNKLIF.

This clone has just a few counts. The rearrangement joins TRDV1 to TRDJ1, with 13 bases matching TRDD3. The CDR3 consists of 23 residues. Trimming cost V 0 bases and J 2 bases; bases outside gene matches: 21. Germline V gives CDR1 TSWWSYY, CDR2 QGS. CDR3 nucleotide sequence: TGTGCTCTTGGGGAACTCAATGGTCTCCGCCCACAGTACTGGGGGATACGGACCGATAAACTCATCTTT. Translating gives CALGELNGLRPQYWGIRTDKLIF.

This rearrangement joins TRDV1 to TRDJ1; 7 bases match TRDD2. Germline lookup yields CDR1 TSWWSYY and CDR2 QGS. The ends lost 4 bases at V and 4 bases at J; junction bases unmatched: 12. CDR3 length: 16 amino acids. Written as DNA, the CDR3 is TGTGCTCTTGGGGGCCATTCCTACAGTGGGTTCGATAAACTCATCTTT. Residues: CALGGHSYSGFDKLIF.

This chain uses TRDV1 with TRDJ1, with D possibly being TRDD3 (6 bases). Trimming stripped 6 bases from V and 0 bases from J, with 14 bases between. CDR1 TSWWSYY and CDR2 QGS come from the germline V gene. The CDR3 contains 15 residues. For the CDR3, the DNA is TGTGCTCTTGGCCTTGGGGGGGGCAACACCGATAAACTCATCTTT. It is translated as CALGLGGGNTDKLIF.

This chain joins TRDV1 and TRDJ1; 7 nucleotides line up with TRDD3. The germline CDR1 and CDR2 sequences are TSWWSYY and QGS. Trimming at V came to 0 bases and at J to 4 bases, leaving 20 bases not matched to a gene. The CDR3 is 20 amino acids. The CDR3: CALGELPPSAHGIQGDKLIF. The CDR3 coding sequence is TGTGCTCTTGGGGAACTCCCCCCTAGTGCCCACGGGATACAGGGCGATAAACTCATCTTT.

In its sample, this clone was seen a few times. The chain uses TRDV1 and TRDJ1; 8 bases match TRDD3. The CDR3 spans 21 residues. The V and J ends lost 3 bases and 0 bases, in that order; junction bases with no gene match: 21. Germline CDR1 TSWWSYY, CDR2 QGS. This CDR3 reads CALGEVPGPFTGGLNTDKLIF. In nucleotides, the CDR3 is TGTGCTCTTGGGGAGGTTCCCGGACCATTTACTGGGGGCCTCAACACCGATAAACTCATCTTT.

This clone has a handful of counts. Other DNA sequences within the sample encode an identical CDR3. The J gene is TRDJ1, the V gene TRDV2, with 12 nucleotides matching TRDD3. CDR3 length: 23 residues. Germline-derived CDR1 and CDR2 are GEAIGNYY and EKD. The V segment lost 0 bases and the J segment 0 bases; nucleotides outside the gene matches: 22. CDR3 DNA: TGTGCCTGTGACACCGGTACTGGGGGATACTCACTAAGATCAAACCCGTACACCGATAAACTCATCTTT. Translating gives CACDTGTGGYSLRSNPYTDKLIF.

This clone occurred a few times. At one of its ends the junction is not consistent with the germline gene, which may arise from a read error. Other DNA sequences in this specimen translate into the identical CDR3. V and J are TRDV1 and TRDJ1; TRDD3 agrees at 8 bases. Looked up from germline, CDR1 is TSWWSYY and CDR2 is QGS. The CDR3 sequence is 15 residues long. The CDR3 protein is CALSIVGDHPDKLIF. As DNA, the CDR3 is TGCGCTCTGTCGATAGTGGGGGATCACCCCGATAAACTCATCTTT.

In this sample, this clone is medium-sized (0.01 to 0.1%). The J gene is TRDJ1, the V gene TRDV2; 9 positions agree with TRDD3. CDR3 size: 15 residues. V dropped 9 bases and J dropped 0; count of bases not matched to a gene: 10. Germline assignment: CDR1 GEAIGNYY and CDR2 EKD. CDR3 nucleotide sequence: TGTGCCAGCCTGGGGGATCCCTTATACACCGATAAACTCATCTTT. This translates into CASLGDPLYTDKLIF.

This clone occurred a few times. The V and J genes are TRDV1 and TRDJ1; 12 bases fit TRDD3. Trimming at V came to 3 bases and at J to 0 bases, leaving 26 bases not matched to a gene. There are 24 residues in the CDR3. Germline CDR1 reads TSWWSYY; CDR2 reads QGS. The CDR3 reads CALGDFSTVHVLGDTPSYTDKLIF. Written as DNA, the CDR3 is TGTGCTCTTGGGGATTTTTCTACCGTGCATGTACTGGGGGATACCCCCTCGTACACCGATAAACTCATCTTT.

This clone was observed a few times. This chain uses TRDV1 with TRDJ1, with D perhaps matching TRDD2 (6 bases). The length of the CDR3 is 18 residues. In germline, CDR1 is TSWWSYY, CDR2 QGS. Between the trimmed V and J ends, which lost 3 bases and 4 bases, there was a span of 24 bases. CDR3 amino acids: CALGDPPFRRTGCDKLIF. The CDR3, as DNA: TGTGCTCTTGGGGATCCTCCCTTCCGCCGTACTGGATGCGATAAACTCATCTTT.

This clone counts as medium-sized. Other DNA sequences in the same sample also yield this CDR3. The chain carries TRDV2 and TRDJ1; 12 positions agree with TRDD3. CDR1 and CDR2 from the germline V gene are GEAIGNYY and EKD. The CDR3 is 16 amino acids. J was trimmed by 4 bases and V by 2 bases; bases with no gene match: 7. The CDR3 loop is CACDILLGDTFDKLIF. In DNA, the CDR3 is TGTGCCTGTGACATCCTACTGGGGGATACTTTCGATAAACTCATCTTT.

This clone was detected only a few times. V usage is TRDV1 and J usage is TRDJ1, with 9 bases that match TRDD2. Unmatched junction bases numbered 23, after V lost 3 bases and J lost 0 bases. The CDR3 sequence is 22 residues long. Germline CDR1 TSWWSYY, CDR2 QGS. CDR3 protein: CALGDRRPSYSRWGTDTDKLIF. CDR3 bases: TGTGCTCTTGGGGATCGAAGGCCTTCCTACTCCCGCTGGGGTACCGACACCGATAAACTCATCTTT.

This clone was observed a few times. The genes are TRDV1 and TRDJ1; 8 bases line up with TRDD3. The CDR3 extends over 18 amino acids. CDR1 is TSWWSYY, CDR2 QGS, per germline. V shed 1 base, J shed 5 bases, and the junction held 15 bases outside the gene matches. CDR3 nucleotide sequence: TGTGCTCTTGGGGAACGGTACTTCGGGTGGGGATACCAGGATAAACTCATCTTT. It codes for CALGERYFGWGYQDKLIF.

About this clone: In the same sample, other DNA sequences code for this CDR3. This chain connects TRDV1 to TRDJ1; D is ambiguous. V lost 3 bases and J lost 0, with 20 bases in between. The CDR3 totals 18 residues. The V gene's germline CDR1 is TSWWSYY and CDR2 QGS. The CDR3 spells CALGDIYGPGVYTDKLIF. The DNA of the CDR3 is TGTGCTCTTGGGGATATTTACGGGCCTGGTGTGTACACCGATAAACTCATCTTT.

The sample holds a few counts of this clone. The chain has TRDV1 and TRDJ1, with 13 bases lining up with TRDD3. Trimming removed 7 bases from V and 0 bases from J; junction bases left unmatched: 17. CDR1 is TSWWSYY and CDR2 is QGS in the germline V gene. The CDR3 contains 20 residues. The CDR3 nucleotides read TGTGCTCTTGCGGTTGGGTTCCCTGACTGGGGGATACGACACACCGATAAACTCATCTTT. Residues: CALAVGFPDWGIRHTDKLIF.

This clone was observed a few times. The chain couples TRDV1 to TRDJ1, with D possibly TRDD3 on 5 matching bases. Trimming pared 5 bases from V and 0 bases from J, leaving 19 bases between. The CDR3 consists of 17 residues. Per the germline V gene, CDR1 is TSWWSYY and CDR2 is QGS. DNA of the CDR3: TGTGCTCTTGGGTGTGGGGTACGCTGGGTCTACACCGATAAACTCATCTTT. It yields the protein CALGCGVRWVYTDKLIF.

Remarks on this clone: The same CDR3 also results from other DNA sequences found in this sample. V and J are TRDV1 and TRDJ1; D call uncertain. Trimming left V 0 bases short and J 1 base short, with 6 bases between. Germline V CDR1 and CDR2: TSWWSYY, QGS. This CDR3 region has 14 residues. The CDR3 DNA is TGTGCTCTTGGGGAACTTCCCCCCACCGATAAACTCATCTTT. Its translation: CALGELPPTDKLIF.

This clone showed up just a few times. The chain uses TRDV1 and TRDJ1; 13 bases fit TRDD3. V shed 2 bases, J shed 1 base, and the junction held 28 bases outside the gene matches. This CDR3 contains 25 residues. Germline lookup yields CDR1 TSWWSYY and CDR2 QGS. CDR3 DNA: TGTGCTCTTGGGGAAGGAAGGGTCTATTTCCTCCAATTGTACTGGGGGATACGTCCCACCGATAAACTCATCTTT. Translating gives CALGEGRVYFLQLYWGIRPTDKLIF.